Listed here are 13 T cell receptor beta chains from one sample, sequenced in a study of T cells after yellow fever vaccination. Each CDR3 protein is one row after TCRdb ran MiXCR on the 5' RACE reads. The sample lists a few hundred thousand distinct CDR3 sequences, 4.1% occurring once. The starting material was PBMCs, obtained 5 days after the yellow fever booster vaccination. These receptors all come from a man aged 18-30 years who received the YFV17D yellow fever vaccine.

This chain joins TRBV29-1 and TRBJ2-1; no clear D. CDR1 and CDR2 (germline): SQVTM, ANQGSEA. The germline V and J ends were trimmed by 7 bases and 8 bases, with 21 bases remaining between them. The CDR3 is 14 residues long. CDR3 DNA: TGCAGCGCTCGCGAGCAGCTCAATAAGGATGAGCAGTTCTTC. As protein: CSAREQLNKDEQFF.

This clonotype was picked up many times. The V gene is TRBV27, the J gene TRBJ2-3; D call uncertain. The CDR3 contains 13 residues. V lost 8 bases, J lost 3 bases, and 12 bases lay in between. The germline CDR1 and CDR2 sequences are MNHEY and SMNVEV (reference sequence). CDR3 DNA: TGTGCCAGCCGCTTGCCACGGACAGATACGCAGTATTTT. Translated: CASRLPRTDTQYF.

This clonotype showed up just a few times. This chain links TRBV6-6 with TRBJ1-1; D might be TRBD1 (5 bases). The CDR3 is 15 amino acids. Germline CDR1 and CDR2: MNHNY and SVGAGI (reference sequence). The V end was cut by 4 bases, the J end by 4 bases, with 16 bases between. The CDR3 DNA sequence: TGTGCCAGCAGTTCTACGACAGTTGCAGTCACTGAAGCTTTCTTT. Encoded protein: CASSSTTVAVTEAFF.

The sample holds a few counts of this clonotype. The J gene is TRBJ2-7, the V gene TRBV7-6; TRBD2 matches 8 bases. The CDR3 runs 13 residues. Germline values: CDR1 SGHVS, CDR2 FNYEAQ. Trimming took 5 bases from V and 1 from J; bases not matched to a gene: 1. The CDR3 spells CASSASGSYEQYV. The CDR3 region has the DNA TGTGCCAGCAGCGCTAGCGGGTCCTACGAGCAGTACGTC.

The chain combines TRBV29-1 with TRBJ1-3, with TRBD1 matching over 7 bases. CDR1 SQVTM and CDR2 ANQGSEA come from the germline V gene. The J segment lost 0 bases and the V segment lost 6 bases, leaving 8 bases of the junction unmatched. There are 15 residues in the CDR3. CDR3 nucleotide sequence: TGCAGCGTCCGTGCGGGACAGTACTCTGGAAACACCATATATTTT. This translates into CSVRAGQYSGNTIYF.

The chain employs TRBV5-1 and TRBJ1-2; D possibly corresponds to TRBD1 (5 bases). CDR3 length: 16 amino acids. Germline-derived CDR1 and CDR2 are SGHRS and YFSETQ. The germline V and J ends were trimmed by 0 bases and 0 bases, with 12 bases remaining between them. The DNA for the CDR3 is TGCGCCAGCAGCTTGGCCGGGGCAACCTCTAACTATGGCTACACCTTC. Residues: CASSLAGATSNYGYTF. Combining the CDR3 with reference TRBV5-1 and TRBJ1-2 gives the whole variable domain KAGVTQTPRYLIKTRGQQVTLSCSPISGHRSVSWYQQTPGQGLQFLFEYFSETQRNKGNFPGRFSGRQFSNSRSEMNVSTLELGDSALYLCASSLAGATSNYGYTFGSGTRLTVV.

This clonotype was seen a few times. The chain is built from TRBV20-1 and TRBJ2-2, with 10 nucleotides matching TRBD1. The ends lost 0 bases at V and 3 bases at J; junction bases unmatched: 4. The CDR3 covers 16 residues. Germline V gene lookup returns CDR1 DFQATT and CDR2 SNEGSKA (reference sequence). CDR3 nucleotide sequence: TGCAGTGCTAGAGATGGGGACAGGGGCGACACCGGGGAGCTGTTTTTT. It codes for CSARDGDRGDTGELFF.

This clonotype was observed a few times. The V gene is TRBV7-8, the J gene TRBJ1-4; TRBD1 agrees at 8 bases. Germline trimming cut 5 bases from V and 8 bases from J; bases unmatched to any gene: 7. This CDR3 contains 14 residues. Germline-derived CDR1 and CDR2 are SGHVS and FQNEAQ. Written as DNA, the CDR3 is TGTGCCAGCAGCAACCAGGGGGCCGGGGAAAAACTGTTTTTT. This sequence encodes CASSNQGAGEKLFF.

There are many counts of this clonotype. The rearrangement uses TRBV2 and TRBJ2-2, with 7 nucleotides matching TRBD2. Germline V gene sequence: CDR1 SNHLY, CDR2 FYNNEI. This CDR3 contains 15 residues. V gave up 8 bases and J gave up 8 bases; unmatched junction bases: 14. CDR3 loop: CASSVVGGIGGELFF. CDR3 sequence (DNA): TGTGCCAGCTCTGTCGTGGGGGGGATCGGTGGGGAGCTGTTTTTT.

The chain combines TRBV6-2 or TRBV6-3 with TRBJ2-7; possibly TRBD2 for D (6 bases). The CDR3 loop spans 13 amino acids. Germline V gene data show CDR1 as MNHEY and CDR2 as SVGEGT. Trimming took 0 bases from V and 5 from J, leaving 8 bases between them. CDR3 amino acids: CASSYSSGDEQYV. CDR3 nucleotide sequence: TGTGCCAGCAGTTACTCCTCGGGGGACGAGCAGTACGTC.

The J gene is TRBJ2-3, the V gene TRBV12-3 or TRBV12-4, with D maybe TRBD2 (6 bases). V was clipped by 4 bases and J by 10 bases, with 15 bases between them. The CDR3 consists of 13 residues. The CDR3 nucleotides read TGTGCCAGCAGTTACGGCCAGGGAGGTGCGCAGTATTTT. Its protein product is CASSYGQGGAQYF.

The chain carries TRBV2 and TRBJ1-3; perhaps TRBD1 as D (6 bases). Germline V lookup: CDR1 SNHLY, CDR2 FYNNEI. V shed 4 bases and J shed 2 bases, with 9 bases lying between them. The CDR3 runs 14 residues. CDR3: CASSVDRTGNTIYF. The CDR3 nucleotides are TGTGCCAGCAGTGTTGACAGGACTGGAAACACCATATATTTT.

The gene calls are TRBV6-5 and TRBJ1-1; D unresolved. CDR3 length: 14 residues. The germline V gene encodes CDR1 MNHEY and CDR2 SVGAGI. V was trimmed by 2 bases and J by 0 bases, leaving 7 bases between them. For the CDR3, the DNA is TGTGCCAGCAGTTACGGGGTTTTGAACACTGAAGCTTTCTTT. Amino acid sequence: CASSYGVLNTEAFF.